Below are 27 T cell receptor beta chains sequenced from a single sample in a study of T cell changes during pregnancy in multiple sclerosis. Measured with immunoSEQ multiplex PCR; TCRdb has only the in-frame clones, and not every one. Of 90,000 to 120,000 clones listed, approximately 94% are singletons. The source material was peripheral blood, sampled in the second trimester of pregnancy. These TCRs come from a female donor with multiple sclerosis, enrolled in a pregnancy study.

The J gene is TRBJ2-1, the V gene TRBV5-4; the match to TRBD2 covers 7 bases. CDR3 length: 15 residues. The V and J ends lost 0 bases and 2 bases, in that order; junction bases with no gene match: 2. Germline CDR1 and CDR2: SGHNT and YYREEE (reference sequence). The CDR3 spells CASSLEAGTYNEQFF. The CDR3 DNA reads TGTGCCAGCAGCTTGGAAGCGGGGACCTACAATGAGCAGTTCTTC.

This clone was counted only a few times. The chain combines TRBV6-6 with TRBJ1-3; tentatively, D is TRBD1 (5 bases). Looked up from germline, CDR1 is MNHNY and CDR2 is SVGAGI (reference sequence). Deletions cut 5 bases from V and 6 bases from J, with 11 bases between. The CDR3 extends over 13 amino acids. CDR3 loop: CASSIRQTNTIYF. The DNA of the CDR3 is TGTGCCAGCAGTATCCGACAGACAAACACCATATATTTT.

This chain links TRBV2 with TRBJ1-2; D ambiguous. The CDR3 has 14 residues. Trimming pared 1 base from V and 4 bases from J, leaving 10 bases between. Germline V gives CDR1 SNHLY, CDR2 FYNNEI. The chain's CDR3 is CASSEVRQLYGYTF. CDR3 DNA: TGTGCCAGCAGTGAAGTCCGTCAACTCTATGGCTACACCTTC.

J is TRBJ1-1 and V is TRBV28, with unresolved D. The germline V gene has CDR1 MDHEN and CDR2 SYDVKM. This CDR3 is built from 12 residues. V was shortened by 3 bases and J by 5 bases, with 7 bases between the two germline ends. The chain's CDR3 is CASSFTWTEAFF. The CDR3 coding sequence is TGTGCCAGCAGTTTTACTTGGACTGAAGCTTTCTTT.

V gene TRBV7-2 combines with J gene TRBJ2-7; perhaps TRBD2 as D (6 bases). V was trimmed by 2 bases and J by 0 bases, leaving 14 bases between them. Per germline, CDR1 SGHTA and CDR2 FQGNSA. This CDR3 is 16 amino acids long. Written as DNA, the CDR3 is TGTGCCAGCAGCTTAAATTCGGGGAGGAGCTCCTACGAGCAGTACTTC. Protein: CASSLNSGRSSYEQYF.

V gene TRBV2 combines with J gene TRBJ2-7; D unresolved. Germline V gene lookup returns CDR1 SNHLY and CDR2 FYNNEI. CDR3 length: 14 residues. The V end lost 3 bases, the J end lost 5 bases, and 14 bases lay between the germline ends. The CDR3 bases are TGTGCCAGCAGTGATACCGAGGCCCGGAACGAGCAGTACTTC. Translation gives CASSDTEARNEQYF.

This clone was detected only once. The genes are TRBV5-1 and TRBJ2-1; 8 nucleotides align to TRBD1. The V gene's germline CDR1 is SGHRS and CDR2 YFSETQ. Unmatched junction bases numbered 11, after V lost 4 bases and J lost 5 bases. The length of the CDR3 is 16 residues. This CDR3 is CASSVPRGLMDNEQFF. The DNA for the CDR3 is TGCGCCAGCAGCGTTCCCAGGGGGCTGATGGACAATGAGCAGTTCTTC.

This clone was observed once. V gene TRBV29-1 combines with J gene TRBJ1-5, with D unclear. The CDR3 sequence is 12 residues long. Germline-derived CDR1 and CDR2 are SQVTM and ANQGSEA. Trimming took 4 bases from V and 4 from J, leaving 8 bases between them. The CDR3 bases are TGCAGCGTTGGAGGGTTGAATCAGCCCCAGCATTTT. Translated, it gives CSVGGLNQPQHF.

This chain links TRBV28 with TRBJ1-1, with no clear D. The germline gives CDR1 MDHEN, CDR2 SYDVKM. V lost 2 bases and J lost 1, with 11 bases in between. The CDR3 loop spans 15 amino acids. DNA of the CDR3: TGTGCCAGCAGTTTACCAGGCCGCAAGAACACTGAAGCTTTCTTT. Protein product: CASSLPGRKNTEAFF.

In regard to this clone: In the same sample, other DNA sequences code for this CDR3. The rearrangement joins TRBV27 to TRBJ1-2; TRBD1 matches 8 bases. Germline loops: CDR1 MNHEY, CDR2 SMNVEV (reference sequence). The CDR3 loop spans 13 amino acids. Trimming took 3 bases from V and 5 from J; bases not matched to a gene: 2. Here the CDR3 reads CASSFDRGYGYTF. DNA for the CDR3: TGTGCCAGCAGTTTCGACAGGGGATATGGCTACACCTTC.

The CDR3 sequence: CASSSKDLKRCLLAGGEKLFF. The CDR3 bases are TGTGCCAGCAGCTCGAAAGACTTGAAGAGGTGCCTACTCGCGGGTGGTGAAAAACTGTTTTTT. This chain connects TRBV12-1 to TRBJ1-4. TRBV12-1 is termed a pseudogene. The CDR3 runs 21 residues.

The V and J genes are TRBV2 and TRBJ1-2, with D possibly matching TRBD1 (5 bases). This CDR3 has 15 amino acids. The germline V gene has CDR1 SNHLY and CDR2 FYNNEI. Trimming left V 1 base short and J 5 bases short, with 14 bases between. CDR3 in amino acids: CASSEEPRVRYGYTF. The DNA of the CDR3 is TGTGCCAGCAGTGAAGAGCCCAGGGTGAGATATGGCTACACCTTC.

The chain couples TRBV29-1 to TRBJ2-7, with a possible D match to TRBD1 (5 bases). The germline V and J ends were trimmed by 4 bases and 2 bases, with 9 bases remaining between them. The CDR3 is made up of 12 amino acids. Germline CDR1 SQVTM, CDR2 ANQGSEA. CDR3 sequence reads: CSVGRTTYEQYF. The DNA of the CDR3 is TGCAGCGTTGGACGGACAACCTACGAGCAGTACTTC.

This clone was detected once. DNA of the CDR3: TGTGCCTGGAGATATCCCTCTGAAGCTTTCTTT. It is translated as CAWRYPSEAFF. The V call is TRBV30, the J call TRBJ1-1; D uncertain. With 3 bases removed from V and 6 bases from J, the gap between germline ends came to 8 bases. Germline CDR1 GTSNPN, CDR2 SVGIG (reference sequence). The CDR3 runs to 11 residues.

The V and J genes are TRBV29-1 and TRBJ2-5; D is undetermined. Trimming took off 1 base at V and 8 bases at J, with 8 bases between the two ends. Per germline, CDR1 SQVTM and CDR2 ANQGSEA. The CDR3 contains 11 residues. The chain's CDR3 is CSVEGQHTQYF. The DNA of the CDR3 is TGCAGCGTTGAAGGCCAACACACCCAGTACTTC.

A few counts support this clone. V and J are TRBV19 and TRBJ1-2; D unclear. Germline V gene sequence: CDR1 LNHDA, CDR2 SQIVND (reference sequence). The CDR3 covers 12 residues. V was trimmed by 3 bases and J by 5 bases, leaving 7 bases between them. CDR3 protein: CASSMLEYGYTF. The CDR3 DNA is TGTGCCAGTAGTATGCTCGAGTATGGCTACACCTTC.

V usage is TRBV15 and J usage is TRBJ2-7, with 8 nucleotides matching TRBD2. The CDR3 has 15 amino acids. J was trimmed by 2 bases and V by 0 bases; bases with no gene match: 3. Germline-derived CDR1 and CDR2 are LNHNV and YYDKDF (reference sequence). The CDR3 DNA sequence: TGTGCCACCAGCAGAGATCTCGGGGGGGCCTACGAGCAGTACTTC. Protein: CATSRDLGGAYEQYF.

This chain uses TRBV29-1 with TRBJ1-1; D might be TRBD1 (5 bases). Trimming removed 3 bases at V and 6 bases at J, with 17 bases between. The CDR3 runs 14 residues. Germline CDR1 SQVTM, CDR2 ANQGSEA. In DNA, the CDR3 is TGCAGCGTTGATACCGACAGATCAAAACCTGAAGCTTTCTTT. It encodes CSVDTDRSKPEAFF.

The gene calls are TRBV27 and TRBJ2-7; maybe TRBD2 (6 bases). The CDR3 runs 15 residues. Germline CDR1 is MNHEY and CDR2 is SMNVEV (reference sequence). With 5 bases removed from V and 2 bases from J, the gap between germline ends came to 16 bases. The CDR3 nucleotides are TGTGCCAGCAGTCCCCAAGCGGGTCCTGCCTACGAGCAGTACTTC. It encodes CASSPQAGPAYEQYF.

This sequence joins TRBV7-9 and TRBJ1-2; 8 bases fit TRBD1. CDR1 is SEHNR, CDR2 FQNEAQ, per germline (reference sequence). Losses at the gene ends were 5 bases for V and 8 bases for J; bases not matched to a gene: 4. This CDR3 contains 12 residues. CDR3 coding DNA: TGTGCCAGCAGCGCTGACAGGGGCGGCTACACCTTC. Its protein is CASSADRGGYTF.

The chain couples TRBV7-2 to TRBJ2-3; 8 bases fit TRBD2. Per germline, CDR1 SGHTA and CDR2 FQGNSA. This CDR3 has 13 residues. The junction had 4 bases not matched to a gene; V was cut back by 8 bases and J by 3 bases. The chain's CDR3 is CASSSGGTDTQYF. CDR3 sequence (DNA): TGTGCCAGCTCCAGCGGGGGAACAGATACGCAGTATTTT.

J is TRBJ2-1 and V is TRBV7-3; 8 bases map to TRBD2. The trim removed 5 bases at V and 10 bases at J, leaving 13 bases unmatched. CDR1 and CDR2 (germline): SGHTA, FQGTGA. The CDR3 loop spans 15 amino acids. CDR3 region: CASSPGTRGPWEQFF. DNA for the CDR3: TGTGCCAGCAGCCCGGGGACTAGAGGCCCTTGGGAGCAGTTCTTC.

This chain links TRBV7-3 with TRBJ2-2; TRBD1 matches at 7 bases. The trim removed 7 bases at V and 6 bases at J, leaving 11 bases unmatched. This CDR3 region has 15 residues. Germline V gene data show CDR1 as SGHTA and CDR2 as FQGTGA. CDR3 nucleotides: TGTGCCAGCACCCCTGACGGACAGGTCGCCGGGGAGCTGTTTTTT. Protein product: CASTPDGQVAGELFF.

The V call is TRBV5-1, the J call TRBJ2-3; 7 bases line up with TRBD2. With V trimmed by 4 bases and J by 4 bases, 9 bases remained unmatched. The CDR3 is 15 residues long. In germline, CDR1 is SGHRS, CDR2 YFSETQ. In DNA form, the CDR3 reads TGCGCCAGCAGCGCGGACGGGGGGAGCCCAGATACGCAGTATTTT. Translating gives CASSADGGSPDTQYF.

CDR3 nucleotides: TGTGCCAGCAGACCTAAGGGGGGGAGCTATGGCTACACCTTC. Translating it yields CASRPKGGSYGYTF. This rearrangement joins TRBV7-2 to TRBJ1-2; tentatively, D is TRBD1 (6 bases). The CDR3 has 14 amino acids. The V end was cut by 6 bases, the J end by 4 bases, with 15 bases between. Germline V gene lookup returns CDR1 SGHTA and CDR2 FQGNSA.

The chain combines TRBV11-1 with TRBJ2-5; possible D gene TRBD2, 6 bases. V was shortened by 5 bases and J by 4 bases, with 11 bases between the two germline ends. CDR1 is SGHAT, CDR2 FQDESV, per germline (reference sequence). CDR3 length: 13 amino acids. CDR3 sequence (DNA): TGTGCCAGCAGCCCTCTAGCGACAGAGACCCAGTACTTC. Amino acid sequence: CASSPLATETQYF. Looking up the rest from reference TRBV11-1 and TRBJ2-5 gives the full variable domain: EAEVAQSPRYKITEKSQAVAFWCDPISGHATLYWYRQILGQGPELLVQFQDESVVDDSQLPKDRFSAERLKGVDSTLKIQPAELGDSAMYLCASSPLATETQYFGPGTRLLVL.

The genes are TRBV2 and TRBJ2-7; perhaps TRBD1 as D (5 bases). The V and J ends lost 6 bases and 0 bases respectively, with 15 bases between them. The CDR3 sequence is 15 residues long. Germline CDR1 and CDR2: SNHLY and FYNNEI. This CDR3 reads CASRTDYRPSYEQYF. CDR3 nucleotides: TGTGCCAGCAGGACAGATTACCGGCCCTCCTACGAGCAGTACTTC.